Listed below are T cell receptor beta chains from one sample, sequenced in a study of cytomegalovirus exposure and HLA in healthy donors. The assay was immunoSEQ multiplex PCR, and TCRdb's table has in-frame clones only and misses some. Here the sample spans approximately 160,000 clones, around 80% being singletons. Material for sequencing was PBMCs. These receptors were collected from a man younger than 45 in good health and CMV-seropositive. Each CDR3 is given with its conserved first and last residue.

j_call	v_call	cdr3_aa
TRBJ2-5	TRBV6-5	CASSEAGAGPQYF
TRBJ1-1	TRBV30	CAWSLQPNTEAFF
TRBJ1-2	TRBV14	CASSQNSMLGYTF
TRBJ2-7	TRBV4-1	CASSQDMVGGTYEQYF
TRBJ2-4	TRBV5-1	CASSPLLAKNIQYF
TRBJ2-7	TRBV5-1	CASSLVAGGLYEQYF
TRBJ1-2	TRBV4-1	CASSPPLEGAGYTF
TRBJ1-4	TRBV27	CASSKGGPATNEKLFF
TRBJ2-7	TRBV25-1	CASSGHYEQYF
TRBJ2-2	TRBV19	CASNRDRDTGELFF
TRBJ1-1	TRBV7-2	CASSLAAGGRDTEAFF
TRBJ2-7	TRBV7-2	CASSLAGALNEQYF
TRBJ1-1	TRBV5-6	CASSSPRQSMNTEAFF
TRBJ1-2	TRBV15	CATSRATASHTYGYTF
TRBJ1-4	TRBV2	CASSVDRAEKLFF
TRBJ2-2	TRBV7-9	CSSSSIRPNTGELFF
TRBJ2-1	TRBV5-1	CASRSGGASYNEQFF
TRBJ2-3	TRBV6-1	CASSESFSGGTDTQYF
TRBJ2-5	TRBV7-8	CASGPNAGARNKETQYF
TRBJ2-3	TRBV10-1	CASSVQGITDTQYF
TRBJ2-7	TRBV27	CASRISRRQGNEQYF
TRBJ1-6	TRBV4-1	CASSQDSQGYSPLHF
TRBJ2-1	TRBV5-1	CASSLSSGTYNEQFF
TRBJ1-1	TRBV29-1	CSVGQGKTEAFF